This T cell receptor beta chain came from a study of shared clonotypes between healthy human individuals. General study points: Sharing of clonotypes among donors was expected to vary with sequencing depth.

There are 13 residues in the CDR3. Germline V gives CDR1 LNHDA, CDR2 SQIVND (reference sequence). With 5 bases removed from V and 1 base from J, the gap between germline ends came to 8 bases. Concerning this clone: Its antigen is undetermined.

Over several immunoSEQ plates, each subset's genomic DNA was distributed in even portions. The authors sequenced unsorted PBMC DNA on ten immunoSEQ deep assay plates. In the study's own analysis: Filtering differed, since immunoSEQ gave only junction sequences and no quality scores. Method: immunoSEQ multiplex PCR; TCRdb's copy keeps in-frame clones and lacks some. V and J calls and clone size are given by that table; D and trimming were obtained from the DNA. This table has fewer than 650,000 clones, about three quarters appearing once. This chain joins TRBV19 and TRBJ1-1, with no clear D. The clonotype was recovered from a woman in her forties in good health. Some clones in this sample may be carry-over from other donors' samples. The sequenced material came from PBMCs. The CDR3 nucleotides read TGTGCCAGTAGTCCTCGGGGGAACACTGAAGCTTTCTTT. Encoded protein: CASSPRGNTEAFF.